These 3 T cell receptor beta chains originate from one sample sequenced in a study of blood T cell repertoires in COVID-19. Libraries were prepared by immunoSEQ multiplex PCR; TCRdb keeps only in-frame clonotypes and omits some of them. The profile shows hundreds of thousands of clones, around 84% of them singletons. Material for sequencing was peripheral blood. The receptors were sampled from a human donor in a cohort sampled during active COVID-19.

The chain employs TRBV20-1 and TRBJ2-7, with 8 bases lining up with TRBD1. This CDR3 has 16 residues. Germline loops: CDR1 DFQATT, CDR2 SNEGSKA (reference sequence). J lost 3 bases, V lost 3 bases, and 13 bases had no gene match. CDR3 DNA: TGCAGTGCTAGTCCCCGCGGACAGGGTAGGGACTACGAGCAGTACTTC. Residues: CSASPRGQGRDYEQYF.

The chain recombines TRBV28 with TRBJ2-7; 10 bases align to TRBD2. There are 13 residues in the CDR3. The germline CDR1 and CDR2 sequences are MDHEN and SYDVKM. V lost 5 bases to trimming and J lost 2 bases; unmatched junction nucleotides: 0. For the CDR3, the DNA is TGTGCCAGCAGTCTAGCGGGAGCCTACGAGCAGTACTTC. Its translation: CASSLAGAYEQYF.

The V and J genes are TRBV11-3 and TRBJ1-1; D is undetermined. The V end lost 5 bases, the J end lost 0 bases, and 7 bases lay between the germline ends. Germline loops: CDR1 SGHNT, CDR2 YENEEA. The CDR3 covers 13 residues. The CDR3 protein is CASSAGLNTEAFF. The DNA for the CDR3 is TGTGCCAGCAGCGCCGGGTTGAACACTGAAGCTTTCTTT.